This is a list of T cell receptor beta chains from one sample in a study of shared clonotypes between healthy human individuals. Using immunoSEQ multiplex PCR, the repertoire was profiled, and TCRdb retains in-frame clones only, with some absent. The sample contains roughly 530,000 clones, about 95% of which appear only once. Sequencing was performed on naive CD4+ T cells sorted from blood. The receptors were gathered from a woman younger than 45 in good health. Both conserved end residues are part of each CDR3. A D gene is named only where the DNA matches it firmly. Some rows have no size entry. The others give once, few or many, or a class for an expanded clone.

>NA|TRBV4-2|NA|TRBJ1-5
CASSQDLTGSNQPQHF
TGTGCCAGCAGCCAAGATCTCACAGGGAGCAATCAGCCCCAGCATTTT
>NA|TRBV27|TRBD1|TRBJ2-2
CASSWATGWAGELFF
TGTGCCAGCAGTTGGGCGACAGGGTGGGCCGGGGAGCTGTTTTTT
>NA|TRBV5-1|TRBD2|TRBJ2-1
CASSLARVGTSGRAGAEQFF
TGCGCCAGCAGCTTGGCGCGAGTAGGGACTAGCGGGAGGGCCGGGGCTGAGCAGTTCTTC
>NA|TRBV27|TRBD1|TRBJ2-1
CASQGTGVEFF
TGTGCCAGCCAAGGGACAGGGGTAGAGTTCTTC
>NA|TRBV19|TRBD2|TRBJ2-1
CASQPGGLAGSTYNEQFF
TGTGCCAGTCAACCGGGGGGACTAGCGGGAAGCACCTACAATGAGCAGTTCTTC
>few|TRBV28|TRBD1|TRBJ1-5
CASSSGQGGQPQHF
TGTGCCAGCAGTTCGGGACAGGGCGGTCAGCCCCAGCATTTT
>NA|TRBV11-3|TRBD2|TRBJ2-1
CASSLGLSSGTSGSNEQFF
TGTGCCAGCAGCTTAGGCCTCTCGTCCGGGACTAGTGGATCCAATGAGCAGTTCTTC
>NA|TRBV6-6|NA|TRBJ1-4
CASGQVGNEKLFF
TGTGCCAGCGGACAAGTTGGAAATGAAAAACTGTTTTTT
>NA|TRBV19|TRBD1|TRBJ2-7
CASKGGQAEQYF
TGTGCCAGTAAGGGTGGACAGGCAGAGCAGTACTTC
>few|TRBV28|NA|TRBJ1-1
CASSFRNTEAFF
TGTGCCAGCAGTTTCCGTAACACTGAAGCTTTCTTT
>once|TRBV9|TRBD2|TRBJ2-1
CASSVGGGRENNEQFF
TGTGCCAGCAGCGTAGGTGGCGGGAGGGAAAACAATGAGCAGTTCTTC
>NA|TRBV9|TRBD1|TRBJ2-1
CASSPRQGADEQFF
TGTGCCAGCAGCCCCCGCCAGGGGGCTGATGAGCAGTTCTTC
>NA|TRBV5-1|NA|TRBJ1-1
CASSLDSYEAFF
TGCGCCAGCAGCTTAGACAGTTATGAAGCTTTCTTT
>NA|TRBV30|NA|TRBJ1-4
CAWSVRGGASNEKLFF
TGTGCCTGGAGTGTACGAGGGGGGGCTAGTAATGAAAAACTGTTTTTT
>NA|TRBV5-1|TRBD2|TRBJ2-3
CASSLYPSGRGTDTQYF
TGCGCCAGCAGCTTGTATCCTAGCGGGCGAGGCACAGATACGCAGTATTTT
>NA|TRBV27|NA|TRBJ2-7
CANSLGRSSGDGYEQYF
TGTGCCAACAGTTTAGGACGATCGTCAGGGGATGGGTACGAGCAGTACTTC
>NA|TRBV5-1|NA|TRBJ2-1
CASSFGGEKGEQFF
TGCGCCAGCAGCTTCGGGGGAGAGAAGGGGGAGCAGTTCTTC
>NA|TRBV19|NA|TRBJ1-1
CASRVRTEAFF
TGTGCCAGTAGGGTCAGGACTGAAGCTTTCTTT
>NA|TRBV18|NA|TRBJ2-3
CASSGLSTDTQYF
TGTGCCAGCTCAGGGCTAAGCACAGATACGCAGTATTTT
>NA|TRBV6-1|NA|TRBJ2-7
CASTPTGNEQYF
TGTGCCAGCACCCCTACAGGGAACGAGCAGTACTTC
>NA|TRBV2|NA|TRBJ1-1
CASTREGVWAEAFF
TGTGCCAGCACCCGGGAAGGGGTTTGGGCTGAAGCTTTCTTT
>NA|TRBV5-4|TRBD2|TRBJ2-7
CASSSTSGSLYEQYF
TGTGCCAGCAGCAGCACTAGCGGGAGTTTGTACGAGCAGTACTTC
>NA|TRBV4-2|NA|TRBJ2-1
CASSQDVLGAQNEQFF
TGTGCCAGCAGCCAAGATGTATTGGGGGCCCAAAATGAGCAGTTCTTC
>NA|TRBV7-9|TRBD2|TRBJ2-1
CASSPRTSVLDEQFF
TGTGCCAGCAGCCCACGGACTAGCGTGTTGGATGAGCAGTTCTTC
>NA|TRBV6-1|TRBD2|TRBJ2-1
CASSEMGLAEGGGQFF
TGTGCCAGCAGTGAAATGGGACTAGCGGAGGGTGGGGGGCAGTTCTTC
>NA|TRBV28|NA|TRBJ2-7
CASTADQEYSYEQYF
TGTGCCAGCACCGCAGACCAGGAATATTCCTACGAGCAGTACTTC
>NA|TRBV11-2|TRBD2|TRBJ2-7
CASSSRGLAGGYEQYF
TGTGCCAGCAGCTCGAGGGGACTAGCGGGAGGTTACGAGCAGTACTTC
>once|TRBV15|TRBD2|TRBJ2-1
CATSRRGRASYNEQFF
TGTGCCACCAGCAGACGCGGGAGGGCCTCTTACAATGAGCAGTTCTTC
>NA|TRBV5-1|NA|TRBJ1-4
CASSYRDPDNEKLFF
TGCGCCAGCAGCTACCGGGACCCGGATAATGAAAAACTGTTTTTT
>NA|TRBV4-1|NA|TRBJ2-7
CASSQEGGGTYEQYF
TGCGCCAGCAGCCAAGAGGGGGGCGGGACCTACGAGCAGTACTTC
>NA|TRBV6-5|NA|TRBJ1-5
CASSYVGRYQPQHF
TGTGCCAGCAGTTACGTTGGGCGTTATCAGCCCCAGCATTTT
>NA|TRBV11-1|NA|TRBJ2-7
CASSPPQATYEQYF
TGTGCCAGCAGCCCCCCCCAGGCGACCTACGAGCAGTACTTC
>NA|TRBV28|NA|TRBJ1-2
CASRAGTENSYGYTF
TGTGCCAGCAGAGCCGGGACGGAGAATTCCTATGGCTACACCTTC
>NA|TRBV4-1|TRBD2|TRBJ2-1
CASSQRTSGTENEQFF
TGCGCCAGCAGCCAACGGACTAGCGGGACGGAAAATGAGCAGTTCTTC
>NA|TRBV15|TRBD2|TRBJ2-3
CATSSGRDYITDTQYF
TGTGCCACCAGCAGCGGCCGGGACTATATCACAGATACGCAGTATTTT
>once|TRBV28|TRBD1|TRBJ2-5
CASSNNRGETQYF
TGTGCCAGCAGCAATAACAGGGGAGAGACCCAGTACTTC
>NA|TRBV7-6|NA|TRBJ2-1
CASSPIGGNEQFF
TGTGCCAGCAGCCCCATAGGGGGTAATGAGCAGTTCTTC
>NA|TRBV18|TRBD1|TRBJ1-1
CASSPLDRGGAEAFF
TGTGCCAGCTCACCGCTAGACAGGGGAGGTGCTGAAGCTTTCTTT
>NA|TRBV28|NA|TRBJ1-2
CASSLWTGAFYGYTF
TGTGCCAGCAGTTTATGGACAGGAGCATTCTATGGCTACACCTTC
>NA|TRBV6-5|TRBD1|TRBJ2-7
CASSYSIRRGQNEQYF
TGTGCCAGCAGTTACTCTATACGCAGGGGGCAGAACGAGCAGTACTTC
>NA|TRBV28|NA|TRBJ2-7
CASSTNLKNEQYF
TGTGCCAGCAGCACTAACCTAAAGAACGAGCAGTACTTC
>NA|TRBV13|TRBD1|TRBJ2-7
CASSLGTGREQYF
TGTGCCAGCAGCCTTGGGACAGGGCGCGAGCAGTACTTC
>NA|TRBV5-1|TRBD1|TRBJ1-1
CASSSAPPGGRNTEAFF
TGCGCCAGCAGCTCTGCGCCTCCAGGGGGGCGGAACACTGAAGCTTTCTTT
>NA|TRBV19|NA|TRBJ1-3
CASKDISGNTIYF
TGTGCCAGTAAAGACATTTCTGGAAACACCATATATTTT
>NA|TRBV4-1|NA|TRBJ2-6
CASSHQTGSSGANVLTF
TGCGCCAGCAGCCACCAGACCGGGAGCTCTGGGGCCAACGTCCTGACTTTC
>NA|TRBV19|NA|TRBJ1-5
CASSNAAYSNQPQHF
TGTGCCAGTAGCAACGCCGCGTATAGCAATCAGCCCCAGCATTTT
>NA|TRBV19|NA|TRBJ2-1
CASSLGHIYNEQFF
TGTGCCAGTAGCCTCGGACACATCTACAATGAGCAGTTCTTC
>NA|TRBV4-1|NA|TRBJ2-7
CASSQVTDSYEQYF
TGCGCCAGCAGCCAAGTTACGGATTCCTACGAGCAGTACTTC
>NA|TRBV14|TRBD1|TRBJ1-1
CASSQDWGQLNTEAFF
TGTGCCAGCAGCCAAGATTGGGGACAGCTGAACACTGAAGCTTTCTTT